The 10 T cell receptor beta chains given below trace back to one sample, sequenced in a study of OX40 agonist ivuxolimab in advanced cancers. Sequencing was performed with immunoSEQ multiplex PCR; in TCRdb, only in-frame clones are kept and a portion is missing. The sample lists some 39,000 clones, about 81% occurring once. The sequencing here drew on CD4+ or CD8+ T cells sorted from blood, taken in a trial of the OX40 agonist ivuxolimab. The receptors were gathered from an adult with an advanced solid tumor such as melanoma, head and neck, liver or kidney cancer.

The chain combines TRBV5-6 with TRBJ1-1, with a weak D call TRBD1 (5 bases). CDR1 is SGHDT, CDR2 YYEEEE, per germline. V was trimmed by 1 base and J by 9 bases, leaving 13 bases between them. The CDR3 spans 13 residues. This CDR3 reads CASSLYRGGKAFF. The CDR3 nucleotides are TGTGCCAGCAGCTTGTATAGGGGAGGAAAAGCTTTCTTT.

The CDR3 sequence: CASSPLEPADTQYF. Here the CDR3 DNA reads TGTGCCAGCTCACCACTGGAGCCCGCAGATACGCAGTATTTT. The V and J genes are TRBV18 and TRBJ2-3; D uncertain. The germline V and J ends were trimmed by 1 base and 4 bases, with 9 bases remaining between them. The germline V gene encodes CDR1 KGHSH and CDR2 LQKENI. The CDR3 has 14 residues.

The gene calls are TRBV15 and TRBJ1-5, with a possible D match to TRBD1 (5 bases). V lost 3 bases, J lost 4 bases, and 13 bases lay in between. CDR1 is LNHNV, CDR2 YYDKDF, per germline (reference sequence). This CDR3 spans 15 amino acids. CDR3 bases: TGTGCCACCAGCAGGGACACAGGTTTAAATCAGCCCCAGCATTTT. Protein sequence: CATSRDTGLNQPQHF.

The V gene is TRBV2, the J gene TRBJ2-1, with 7 bases matching TRBD2. The junction had 12 bases not matched to a gene; V was cut back by 7 bases and J by 15 bases. The CDR3 totals 12 residues. Germline V gene sequence: CDR1 SNHLY, CDR2 FYNNEI. The CDR3 spells CASNWVAGVVFF. As DNA, the CDR3 is TGTGCCAGCAACTGGGTGGCGGGAGTAGTGTTCTTC.

The chain couples TRBV6-5 to TRBJ1-2; the D gene is possibly TRBD1 (5 bases). This CDR3 is built from 16 residues. Between the trimmed V and J ends, which lost 1 base and 3 bases, there was a span of 15 bases. Germline V gene data show CDR1 as MNHEY and CDR2 as SVGAGI. This CDR3 reads CASSYYSSQTDYGYTF. CDR3 in DNA: TGTGCCAGCAGTTACTACTCGTCCCAGACAGACTATGGCTACACCTTC.

The V and J genes are TRBV21-1 and TRBJ2-1; no DNA check was done on the table's D call, TRBD1. TRBV21-1 is given as a pseudogene. CDR3 length: 17 amino acids. The CDR3 sequence is CASSTRTGESTLNEQFF. The CDR3 DNA reads as TGTGCCAGCAGCACAAGGACAGGCGAATCTACCCTAAATGAGCAGTTCTTC.

This chain joins TRBV5-4 and TRBJ2-1; D is ambiguous. Looked up from germline, CDR1 is SGHNT and CDR2 is YYREEE (reference sequence). V lost 0 bases and J lost 4, with 11 bases in between. The CDR3 runs 15 residues. CDR3 region: CASSLEYGSYNEQFF. In DNA form, the CDR3 reads TGTGCCAGCAGCTTGGAATACGGGTCTTACAATGAGCAGTTCTTC.

This chain joins TRBV9 and TRBJ2-4; TRBD2 matches 7 bases. In germline, CDR1 is SGDLS, CDR2 YYNGEE. The CDR3 contains 16 residues. Unmatched junction bases numbered 6, after V lost 2 bases and J lost 1 base. CDR3: CASSVSTSDAKNIQYF. DNA of the CDR3: TGTGCCAGCAGCGTCTCTACTAGCGACGCCAAAAACATTCAGTACTTC.

The chain links TRBV14 to TRBJ1-5; 8 positions agree with TRBD1. The germline V gene encodes CDR1 SGHDN and CDR2 FVKESK. V lost 0 bases to trimming and J lost 4 bases; unmatched junction nucleotides: 5. The length of the CDR3 is 16 residues. The CDR3 DNA sequence: TGTGCCAGCAGCCAAGATGGCAGGGGGCGGAATCAGCCCCAGCATTTT. It encodes CASSQDGRGRNQPQHF.

The V call is TRBV7-2, the J call TRBJ1-2; 7 bases are a match to TRBD1. The CDR3 length is 15 residues. The germline V gene has CDR1 SGHTA and CDR2 FQGNSA. The V segment lost 0 bases and the J segment 3 bases; nucleotides outside the gene matches: 4. The CDR3 DNA reads as TGTGCCAGCAGCTTAGCAGGGGGCGCAGACTATGGCTACACCTTC. Translated, it gives CASSLAGGADYGYTF.